This TCR beta chain was found in a study of blood T cell repertoires in COVID-19. Study-wide context: From T cells, B-cell-depleted T cells, or PBMCs came the material, which was cDNA or gDNA.

The germline V and J ends were trimmed by 0 bases and 6 bases, with 6 bases remaining between them. Germline V gene lookup returns CDR1 SGDLS and CDR2 YYNGEE. This CDR3 comprises 12 residues. Assay used: immunoSEQ multiplex PCR; TCRdb lists only in-frame clones, some missing. Altogether about 36,000 clones are present, around 81% being singletons, with the ten largest covering approximately 15%. The TCR sequence derives from a human donor in a cohort sampled during active COVID-19. The sample comprised peripheral blood. The chain is built from TRBV9 and TRBJ1-2, with a possible D match to TRBD1 (5 bases). The CDR3 DNA sequence: TGTGCCAGCAGCGTAGAAGGGGATGGCTACACCTTC. Protein: CASSVEGDGYTF.